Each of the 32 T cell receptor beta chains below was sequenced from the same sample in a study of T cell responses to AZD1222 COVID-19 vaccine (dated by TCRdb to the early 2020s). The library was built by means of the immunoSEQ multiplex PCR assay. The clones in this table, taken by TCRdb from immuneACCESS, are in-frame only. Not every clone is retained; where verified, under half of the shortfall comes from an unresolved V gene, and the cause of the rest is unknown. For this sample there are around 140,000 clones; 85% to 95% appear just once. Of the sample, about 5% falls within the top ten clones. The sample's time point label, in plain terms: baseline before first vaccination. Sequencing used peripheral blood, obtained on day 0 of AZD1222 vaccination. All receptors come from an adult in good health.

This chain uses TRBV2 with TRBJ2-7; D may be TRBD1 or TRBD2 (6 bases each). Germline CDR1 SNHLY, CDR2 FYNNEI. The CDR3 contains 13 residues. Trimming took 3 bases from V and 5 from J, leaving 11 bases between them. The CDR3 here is CASSESGGHEQYF. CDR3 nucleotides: TGTGCCAGCAGTGAGTCTGGGGGGCACGAGCAGTACTTC.

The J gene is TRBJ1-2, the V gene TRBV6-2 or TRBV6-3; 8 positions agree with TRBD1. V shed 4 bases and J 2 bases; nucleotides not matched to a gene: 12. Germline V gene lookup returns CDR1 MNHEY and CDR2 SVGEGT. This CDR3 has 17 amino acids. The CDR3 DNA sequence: TGTGCCAGCAGTTCGACTTCTTACAGGGGGAGGAACTATGGCTACACCTTC. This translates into CASSSTSYRGRNYGYTF.

This CDR3 is CASSPPRDRDQPQHF. The CDR3 nucleotides read TGTGCCAGCAGCCCCCCTAGGGACAGGGATCAGCCCCAGCATTTT. V and J are TRBV6-2 or TRBV6-3 and TRBJ1-5; 9 bases map to TRBD1. The V gene's germline CDR1 is MNHEY and CDR2 SVGEGT. The CDR3 runs 15 residues. J was trimmed by 5 bases and V by 6 bases; bases with no gene match: 8.

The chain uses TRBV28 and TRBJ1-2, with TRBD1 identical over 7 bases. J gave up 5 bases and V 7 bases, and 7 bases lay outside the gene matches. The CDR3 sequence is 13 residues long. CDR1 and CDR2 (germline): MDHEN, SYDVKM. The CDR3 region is CASNNRGLYGYTF. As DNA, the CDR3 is TGTGCCAGCAATAACAGGGGACTTTATGGCTACACCTTC.

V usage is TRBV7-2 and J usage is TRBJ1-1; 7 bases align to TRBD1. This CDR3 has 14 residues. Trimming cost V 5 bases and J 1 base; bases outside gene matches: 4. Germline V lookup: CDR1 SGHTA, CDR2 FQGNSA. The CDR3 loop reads CASSPDRANTEAFF. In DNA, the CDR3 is TGTGCCAGCAGCCCCGACAGGGCGAACACTGAAGCTTTCTTT.

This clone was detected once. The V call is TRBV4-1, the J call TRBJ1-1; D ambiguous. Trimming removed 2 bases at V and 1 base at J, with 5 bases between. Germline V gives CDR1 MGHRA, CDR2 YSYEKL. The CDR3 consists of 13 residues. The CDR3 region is CASSQRENTEAFF. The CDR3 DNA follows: TGCGCCAGCAGCCAACGTGAGAACACTGAAGCTTTCTTT.

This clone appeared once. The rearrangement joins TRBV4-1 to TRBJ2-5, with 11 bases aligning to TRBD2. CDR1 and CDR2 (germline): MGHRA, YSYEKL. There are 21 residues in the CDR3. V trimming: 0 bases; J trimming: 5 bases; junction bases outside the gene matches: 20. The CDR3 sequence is CASSQEIAGGPIPRSLETQYF. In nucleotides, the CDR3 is TGCGCCAGCAGCCAAGAAATAGCGGGAGGGCCAATTCCTCGGTCTCTTGAGACCCAGTACTTC.

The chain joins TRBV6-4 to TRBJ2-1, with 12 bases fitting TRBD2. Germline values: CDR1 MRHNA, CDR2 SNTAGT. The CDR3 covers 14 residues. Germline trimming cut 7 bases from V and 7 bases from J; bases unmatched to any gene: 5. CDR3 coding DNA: TGTGCCAGCAAGACTAGCGGGAGTCGTAATGAGCAGTTCTTC. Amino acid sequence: CASKTSGSRNEQFF.

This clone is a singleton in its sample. The CDR3 DNA reads as TGTGCCAGCAGTGTTGGACTCAACACCGGGGAGCTGTTTTTT. It specifies CASSVGLNTGELFF. V gene TRBV27 combines with J gene TRBJ2-2; the D gene is possibly TRBD2 (5 bases). Trimming cost V 5 bases and J 2 bases, with 9 bases left between them. The germline V gene encodes CDR1 MNHEY and CDR2 SMNVEV (reference sequence). The CDR3 contains 14 residues.

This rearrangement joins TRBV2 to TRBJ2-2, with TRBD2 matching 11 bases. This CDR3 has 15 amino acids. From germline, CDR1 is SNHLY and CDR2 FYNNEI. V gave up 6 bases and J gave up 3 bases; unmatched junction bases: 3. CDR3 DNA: TGTGCCAGCAGAGGGACTAGCGGACACACCGGGGAGCTGTTTTTT. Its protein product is CASRGTSGHTGELFF. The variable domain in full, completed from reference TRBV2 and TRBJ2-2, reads EPEVTQTPSHQVTQMGQEVILRCVPISNHLYFYWYRQILGQKVEFLVSFYNNEISEKSEIFDDQFSVERPDGSNFTLKIRSTKLEDSAMYFCASRGTSGHTGELFFGEGSRLTVL.

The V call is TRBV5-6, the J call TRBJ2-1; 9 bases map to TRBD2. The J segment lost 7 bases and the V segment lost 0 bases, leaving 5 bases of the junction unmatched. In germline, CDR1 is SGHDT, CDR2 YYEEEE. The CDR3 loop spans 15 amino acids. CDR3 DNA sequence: TGTGCCAGCAGCTTGGTCGGCGGGAGGGATAATGAGCAGTTCTTC. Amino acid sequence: CASSLVGGRDNEQFF.

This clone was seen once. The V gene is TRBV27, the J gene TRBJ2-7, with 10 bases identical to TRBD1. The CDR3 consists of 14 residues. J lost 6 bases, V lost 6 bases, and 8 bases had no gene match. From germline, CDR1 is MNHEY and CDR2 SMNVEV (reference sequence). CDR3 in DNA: TGTGCCAGCAGGTTCCGGGACAGGGGATCCGAGCAGTACTTC. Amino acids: CASRFRDRGSEQYF.

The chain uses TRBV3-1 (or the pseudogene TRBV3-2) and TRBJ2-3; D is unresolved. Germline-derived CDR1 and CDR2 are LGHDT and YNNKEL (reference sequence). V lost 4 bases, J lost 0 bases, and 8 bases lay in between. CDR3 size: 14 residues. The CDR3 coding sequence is TGTGCCAGCAGCCTCCGGGTAAGCACAGATACGCAGTATTTT. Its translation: CASSLRVSTDTQYF.

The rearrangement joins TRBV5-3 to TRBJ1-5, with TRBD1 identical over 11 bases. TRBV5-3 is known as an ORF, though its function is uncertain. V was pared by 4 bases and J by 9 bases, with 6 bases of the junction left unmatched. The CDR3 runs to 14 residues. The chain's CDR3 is CARSPGTGGLPQHF. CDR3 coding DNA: TGTGCCAGAAGCCCCGGGACAGGGGGTTTGCCCCAGCATTTT.

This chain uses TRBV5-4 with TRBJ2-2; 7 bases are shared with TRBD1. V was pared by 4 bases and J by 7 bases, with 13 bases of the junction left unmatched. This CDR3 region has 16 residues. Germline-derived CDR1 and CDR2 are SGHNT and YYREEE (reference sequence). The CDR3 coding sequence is TGTGCCAGCAGCACTCGACAGGGTCGTTTTGGCGGGGAGCTGTTTTTT. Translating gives CASSTRQGRFGGELFF.

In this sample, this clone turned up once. CDR3 protein: CASSGIGETRTGEDTEAFF. The CDR3 DNA reads as TGTGCCAGCAGTGGGATTGGGGAAACGCGGACAGGGGAAGACACTGAAGCTTTCTTT. The genes are TRBV6-1 and TRBJ1-1; 9 positions match TRBD1. Germline V gene lookup returns CDR1 MNHNS and CDR2 SASEGT. The CDR3 length is 19 residues. V lost 4 bases to trimming and J lost 3 bases; unmatched junction nucleotides: 18.

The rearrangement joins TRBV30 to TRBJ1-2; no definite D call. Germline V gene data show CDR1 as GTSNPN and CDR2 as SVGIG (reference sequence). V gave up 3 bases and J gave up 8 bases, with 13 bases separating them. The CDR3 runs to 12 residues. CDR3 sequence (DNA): TGTGCCTGGAGCAGGTTAGAAGGCGGCTACACCTTC. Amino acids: CAWSRLEGGYTF.

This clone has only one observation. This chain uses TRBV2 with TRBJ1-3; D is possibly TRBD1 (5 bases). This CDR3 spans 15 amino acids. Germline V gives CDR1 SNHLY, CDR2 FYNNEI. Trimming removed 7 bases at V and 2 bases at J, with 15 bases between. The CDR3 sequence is CASNFDRGAGNTIYF. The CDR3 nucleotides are TGTGCCAGCAACTTTGACCGGGGGGCTGGAAACACCATATATTTT.

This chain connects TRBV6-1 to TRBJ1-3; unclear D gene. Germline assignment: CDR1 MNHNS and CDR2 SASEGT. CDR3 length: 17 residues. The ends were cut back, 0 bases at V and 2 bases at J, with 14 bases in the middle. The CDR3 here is CASSEADIAITGNTIYF. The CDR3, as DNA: TGTGCCAGCAGTGAAGCTGATATAGCCATAACTGGAAACACCATATATTTT.

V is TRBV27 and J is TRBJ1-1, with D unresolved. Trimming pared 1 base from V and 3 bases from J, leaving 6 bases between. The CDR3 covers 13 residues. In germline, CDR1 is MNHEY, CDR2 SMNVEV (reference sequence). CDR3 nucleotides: TGTGCCAGCAGTTTATTCGGCGACACTGAAGCTTTCTTT. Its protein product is CASSLFGDTEAFF.

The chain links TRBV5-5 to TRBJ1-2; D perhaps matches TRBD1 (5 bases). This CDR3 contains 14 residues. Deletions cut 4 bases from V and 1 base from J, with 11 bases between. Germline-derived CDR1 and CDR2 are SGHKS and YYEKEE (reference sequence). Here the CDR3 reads CASSPGGGNYGYTF. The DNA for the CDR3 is TGTGCCAGCAGCCCTGGCGGGGGTAACTATGGCTACACCTTC. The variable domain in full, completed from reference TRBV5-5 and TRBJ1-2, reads DAGVTQSPTHLIKTRGQQVTLRCSPISGHKSVSWYQQVLGQGPQFIFQYYEKEERGRGNFPDRFSARQFPNYSSELNVNALLLGDSALYLCASSPGGGNYGYTFGSGTRLTVV.

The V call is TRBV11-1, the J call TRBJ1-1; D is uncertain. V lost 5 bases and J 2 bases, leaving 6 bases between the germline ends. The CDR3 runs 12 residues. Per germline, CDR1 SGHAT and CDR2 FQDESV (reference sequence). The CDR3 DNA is TGTGCCAGCAGCCCGATAAACACTGAAGCTTTCTTT. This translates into CASSPINTEAFF. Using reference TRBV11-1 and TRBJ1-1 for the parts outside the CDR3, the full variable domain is EAEVAQSPRYKITEKSQAVAFWCDPISGHATLYWYRQILGQGPELLVQFQDESVVDDSQLPKDRFSAERLKGVDSTLKIQPAELGDSAMYLCASSPINTEAFFGQGTRLTVV.

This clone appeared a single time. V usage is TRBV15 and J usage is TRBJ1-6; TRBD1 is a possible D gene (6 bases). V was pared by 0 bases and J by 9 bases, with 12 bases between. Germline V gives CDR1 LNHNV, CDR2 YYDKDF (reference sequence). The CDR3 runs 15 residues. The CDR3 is CATSRDREDSSPLHF. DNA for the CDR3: TGTGCCACCAGCAGAGATCGAGAGGACAGTTCACCCCTCCACTTT.

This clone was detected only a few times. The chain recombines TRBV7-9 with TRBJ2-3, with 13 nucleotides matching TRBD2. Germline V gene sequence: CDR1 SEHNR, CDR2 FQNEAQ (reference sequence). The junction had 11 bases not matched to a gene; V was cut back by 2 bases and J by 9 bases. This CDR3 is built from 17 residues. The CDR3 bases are TGTGCCAGCAGCTTATTGCCTACTAGCGGGAGGGCCCGCACGCAGTATTTT. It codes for CASSLLPTSGRARTQYF.

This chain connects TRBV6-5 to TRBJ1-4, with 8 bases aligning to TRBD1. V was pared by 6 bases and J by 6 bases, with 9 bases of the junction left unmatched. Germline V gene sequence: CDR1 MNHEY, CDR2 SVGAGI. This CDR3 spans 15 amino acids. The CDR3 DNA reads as TGTGCCAGCAGCGCCGGACAGGGTATTTATGAAAAACTGTTTTTT. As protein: CASSAGQGIYEKLFF.

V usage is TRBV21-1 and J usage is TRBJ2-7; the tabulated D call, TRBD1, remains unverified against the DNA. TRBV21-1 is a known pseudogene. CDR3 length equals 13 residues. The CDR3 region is CASSSRQGWEQYF. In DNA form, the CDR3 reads TGTGCCAGCAGCTCCCGACAGGGGTGGGAGCAGTACTTC.

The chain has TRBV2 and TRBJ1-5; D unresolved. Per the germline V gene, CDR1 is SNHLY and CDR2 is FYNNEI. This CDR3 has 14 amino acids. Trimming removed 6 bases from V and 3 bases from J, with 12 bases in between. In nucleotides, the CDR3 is TGTGCCAGCAGGGTAAATAGGAACAATCAGCCCCAGCATTTT. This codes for CASRVNRNNQPQHF.

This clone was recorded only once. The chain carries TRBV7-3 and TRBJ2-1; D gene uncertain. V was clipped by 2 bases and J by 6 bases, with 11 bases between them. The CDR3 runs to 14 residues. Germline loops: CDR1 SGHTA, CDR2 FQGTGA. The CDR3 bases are TGTGCCAGCAGCTTAGTGGCAGGATCCAATGAGCAGTTCTTC. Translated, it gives CASSLVAGSNEQFF. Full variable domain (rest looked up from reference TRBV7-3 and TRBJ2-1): GAGVSQTPSNKVTEKGKYVELRCDPISGHTALYWYRQSLGQGPEFLIYFQGTGAADDSGLPNDRFFAVRPEGSVSTLKIQRTERGDSAVYLCASSLVAGSNEQFFGPGTRLTVL.

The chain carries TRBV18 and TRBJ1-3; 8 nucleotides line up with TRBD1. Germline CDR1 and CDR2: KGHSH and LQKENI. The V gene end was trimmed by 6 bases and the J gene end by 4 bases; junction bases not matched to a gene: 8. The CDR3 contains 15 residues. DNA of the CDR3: TGTGCCAGCTCTCTTGACAGGGGTCAAGGAAACACCATATATTTT. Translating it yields CASSLDRGQGNTIYF. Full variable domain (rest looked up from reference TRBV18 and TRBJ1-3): NAGVMQNPRHLVRRRGQEARLRCSPMKGHSHVYWYRQLPEEGLKFMVYLQKENIIDESGMPKERFSAEFPKEGPSILRIQQVVRGDSAAYFCASSLDRGQGNTIYFGEGSWLTVV.

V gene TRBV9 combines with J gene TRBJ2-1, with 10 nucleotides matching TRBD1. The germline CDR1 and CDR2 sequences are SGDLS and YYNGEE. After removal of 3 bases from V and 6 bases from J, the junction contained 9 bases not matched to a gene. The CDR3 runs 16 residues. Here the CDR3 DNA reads TGTGCCAGCAGCGGCAGGGAGGACAGGGGGTTCAATGAGCAGTTCTTC. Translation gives CASSGREDRGFNEQFF.

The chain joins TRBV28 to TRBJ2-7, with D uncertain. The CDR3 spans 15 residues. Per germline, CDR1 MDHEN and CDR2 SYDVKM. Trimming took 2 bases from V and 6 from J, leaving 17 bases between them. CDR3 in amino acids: CASSLAPAGRTEQYF. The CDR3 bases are TGTGCCAGCAGTTTAGCCCCGGCAGGCCGGACCGAGCAGTACTTC.

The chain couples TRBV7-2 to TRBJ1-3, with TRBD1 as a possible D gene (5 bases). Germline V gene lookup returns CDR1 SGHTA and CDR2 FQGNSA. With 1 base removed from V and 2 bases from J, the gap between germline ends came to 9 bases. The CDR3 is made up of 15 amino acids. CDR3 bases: TGTGCCAGCAGCTTAGACGGGGACCCTGGAAACACCATATATTTT. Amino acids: CASSLDGDPGNTIYF.